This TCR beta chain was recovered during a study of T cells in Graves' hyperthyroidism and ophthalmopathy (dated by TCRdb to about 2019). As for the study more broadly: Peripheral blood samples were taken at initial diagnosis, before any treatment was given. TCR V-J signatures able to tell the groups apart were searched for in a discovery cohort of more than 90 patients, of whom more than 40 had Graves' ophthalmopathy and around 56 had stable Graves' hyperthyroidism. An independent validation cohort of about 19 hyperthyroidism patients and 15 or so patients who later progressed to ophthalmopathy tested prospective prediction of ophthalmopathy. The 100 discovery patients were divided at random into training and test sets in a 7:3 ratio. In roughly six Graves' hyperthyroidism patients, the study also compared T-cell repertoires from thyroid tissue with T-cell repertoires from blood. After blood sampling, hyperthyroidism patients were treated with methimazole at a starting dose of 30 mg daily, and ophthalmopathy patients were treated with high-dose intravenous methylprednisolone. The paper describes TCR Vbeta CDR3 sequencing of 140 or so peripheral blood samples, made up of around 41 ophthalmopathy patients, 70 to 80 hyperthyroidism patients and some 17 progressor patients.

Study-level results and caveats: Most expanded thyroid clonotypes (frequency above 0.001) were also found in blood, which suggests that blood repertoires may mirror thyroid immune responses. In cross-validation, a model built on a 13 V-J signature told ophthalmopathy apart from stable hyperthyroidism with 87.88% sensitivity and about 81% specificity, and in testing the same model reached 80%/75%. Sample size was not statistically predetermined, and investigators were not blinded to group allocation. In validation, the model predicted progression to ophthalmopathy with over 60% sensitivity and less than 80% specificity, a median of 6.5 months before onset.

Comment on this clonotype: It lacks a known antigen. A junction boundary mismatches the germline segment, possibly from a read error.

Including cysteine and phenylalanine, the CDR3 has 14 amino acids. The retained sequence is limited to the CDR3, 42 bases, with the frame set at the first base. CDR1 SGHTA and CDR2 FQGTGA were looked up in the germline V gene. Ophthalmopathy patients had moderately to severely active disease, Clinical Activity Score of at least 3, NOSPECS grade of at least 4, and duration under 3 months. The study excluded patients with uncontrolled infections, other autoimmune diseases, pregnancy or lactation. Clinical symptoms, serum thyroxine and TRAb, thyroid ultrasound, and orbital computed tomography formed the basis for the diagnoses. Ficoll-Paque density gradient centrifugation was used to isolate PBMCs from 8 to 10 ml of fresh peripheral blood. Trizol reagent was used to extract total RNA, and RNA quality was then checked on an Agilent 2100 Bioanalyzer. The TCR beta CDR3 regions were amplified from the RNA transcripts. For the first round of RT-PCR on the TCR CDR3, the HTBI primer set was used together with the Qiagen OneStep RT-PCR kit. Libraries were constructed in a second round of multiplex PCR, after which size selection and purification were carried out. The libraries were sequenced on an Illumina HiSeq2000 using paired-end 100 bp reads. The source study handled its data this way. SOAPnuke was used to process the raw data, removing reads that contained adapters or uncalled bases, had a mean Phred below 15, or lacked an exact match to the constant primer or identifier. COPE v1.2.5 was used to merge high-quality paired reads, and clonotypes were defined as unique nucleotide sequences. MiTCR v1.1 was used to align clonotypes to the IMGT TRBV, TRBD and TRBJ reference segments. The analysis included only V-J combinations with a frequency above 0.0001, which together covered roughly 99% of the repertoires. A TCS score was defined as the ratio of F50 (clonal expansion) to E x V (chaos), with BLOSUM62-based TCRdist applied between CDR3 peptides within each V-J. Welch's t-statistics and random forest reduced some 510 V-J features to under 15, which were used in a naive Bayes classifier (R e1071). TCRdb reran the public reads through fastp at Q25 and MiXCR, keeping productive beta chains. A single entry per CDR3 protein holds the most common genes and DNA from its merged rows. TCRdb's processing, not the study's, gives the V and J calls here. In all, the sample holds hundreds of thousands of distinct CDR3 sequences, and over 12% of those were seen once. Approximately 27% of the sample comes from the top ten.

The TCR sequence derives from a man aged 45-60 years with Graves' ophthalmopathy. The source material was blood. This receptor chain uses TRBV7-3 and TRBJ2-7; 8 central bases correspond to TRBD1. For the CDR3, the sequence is CASSLTGAPYGQYF. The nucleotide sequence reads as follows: TGTGCCAGCAGCTTGACAGGGGCCCCCTACGGGCAGTACTTC. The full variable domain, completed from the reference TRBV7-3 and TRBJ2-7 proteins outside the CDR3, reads GAGVSQTPSNKVTEKGKYVELRCDPISGHTALYWYRQSLGQGPEFLIYFQGTGAADDSGLPNDRFFAVRPEGSVSTLKIQRTERGDSAVYLCASSLTGAPYGQYFGPGTRLTVT.